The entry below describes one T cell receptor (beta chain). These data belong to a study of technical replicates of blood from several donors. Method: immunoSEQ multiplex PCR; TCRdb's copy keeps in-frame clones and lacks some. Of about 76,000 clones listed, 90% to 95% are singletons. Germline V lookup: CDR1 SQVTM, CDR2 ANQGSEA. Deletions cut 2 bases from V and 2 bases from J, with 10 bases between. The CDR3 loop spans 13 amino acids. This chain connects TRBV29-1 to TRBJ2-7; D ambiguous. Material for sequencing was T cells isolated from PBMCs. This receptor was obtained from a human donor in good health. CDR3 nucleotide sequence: TGCAGCGTTGAAAGTTTACAGCCCTACGAGCAGTACTTC. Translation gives CSVESLQPYEQYF.